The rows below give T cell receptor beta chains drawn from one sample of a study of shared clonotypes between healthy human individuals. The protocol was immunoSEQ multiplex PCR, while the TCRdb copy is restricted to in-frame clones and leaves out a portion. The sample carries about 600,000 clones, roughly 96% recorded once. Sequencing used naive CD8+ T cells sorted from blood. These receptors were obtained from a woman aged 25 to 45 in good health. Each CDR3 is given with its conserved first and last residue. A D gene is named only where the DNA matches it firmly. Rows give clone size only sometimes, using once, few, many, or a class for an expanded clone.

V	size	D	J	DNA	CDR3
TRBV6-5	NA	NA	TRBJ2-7	TGTGCCAGCAGTGAAAACGAGCAGTACTTC	CASSENEQYF
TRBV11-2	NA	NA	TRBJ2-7	TGTGCCAGCAGCGCCTACTCCTACGAGCAGTACTTC	CASSAYSYEQYF
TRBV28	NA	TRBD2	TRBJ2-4	TGTGCCAGCAGTCCACTAGCGGGAGTTGAAAACATTCAGTACTTC	CASSPLAGVENIQYF
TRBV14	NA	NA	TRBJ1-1	TGTGCCAGCAGCCAACACAGGGATACTGAAGCTTTCTTT	CASSQHRDTEAFF
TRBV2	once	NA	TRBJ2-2	TGTGCCAGCAGCCCCGGACATTACACCGGGGAGCTGTTTTTT	CASSPGHYTGELFF
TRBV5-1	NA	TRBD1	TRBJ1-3	TGCGCCAGCAGCTGGACAGGGGGAAACACCATATATTTT	CASSWTGGNTIYF
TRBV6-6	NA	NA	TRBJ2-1	TGTGCCAGCAGTTACGGGAGCGAAGAGCAGTTCTTC	CASSYGSEEQFF
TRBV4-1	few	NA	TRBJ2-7	TGCGCCAGCAGCCAGGGGGCCGGGTACGAGCAGTACTTC	CASSQGAGYEQYF
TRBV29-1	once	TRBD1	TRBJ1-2	TGCAGCGTTGAAGGAAGGTGTGGGACAGGCAAGGGGGCCTGTGGCTACACCTTC	CSVEGRCGTGKGACGYTF
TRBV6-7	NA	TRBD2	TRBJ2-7	TGTGCCAGCAGTTACCACGGGACTAGCCCATACGAGCAGTACTTC	CASSYHGTSPYEQYF
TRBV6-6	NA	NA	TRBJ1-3	TGTGCCAGCAGACCCGACAGAGGAAACACCATATATTTT	CASRPDRGNTIYF
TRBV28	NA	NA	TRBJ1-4	TGTGCCAGCAGTTTCGGCATGTTTACCCCAAGGGAAAAACTGTTTTTT	CASSFGMFTPREKLFF
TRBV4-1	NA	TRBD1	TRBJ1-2	TGCGCCAGCAGCCAACCCCCCGGGACAGAAGGGGGCTATGGCTACACCTTC	CASSQPPGTEGGYGYTF
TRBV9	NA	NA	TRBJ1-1	TGTGCCAGCAGCGTAGGGTCCAGGGTGCCCACTGAAGCTTTCTTT	CASSVGSRVPTEAFF
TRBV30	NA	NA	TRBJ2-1	TGTGCCTGGAGTGTGTCTCTCCCGAGGGCCCATGAGCAGTTCTTC	CAWSVSLPRAHEQFF
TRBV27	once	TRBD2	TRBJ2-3	TGTGCCAGCAGTTTGTCTAGCGGAGGCACAGATACGCAGTATTTT	CASSLSSGGTDTQYF
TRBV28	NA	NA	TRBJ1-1	TGTGCCAGCAGTTTTGACAACACTAACGCTATGAACACTGAAGCTTTCTTT	CASSFDNTNAMNTEAFF
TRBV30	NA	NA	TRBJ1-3	TGTGCCTGGAGTCACCCCCGTGAGGGGAGGCCTGGAAACACCATATATTTT	CAWSHPREGRPGNTIYF
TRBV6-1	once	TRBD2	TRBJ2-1	TGTGCCAGCAGTCCGGGACTAGCGGGAGGCAATGAGCAGTTCTTC	CASSPGLAGGNEQFF
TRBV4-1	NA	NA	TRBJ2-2	TGCGCCAGCAGCCACCGGATCGGAGGGGAGCTGTTTTTT	CASSHRIGGELFF
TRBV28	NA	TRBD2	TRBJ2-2	TGTGCCAGCCTCGGTCGGGCGGGAGGGCCCTCGACCGGGGAGCTGTTTTTT	CASLGRAGGPSTGELFF
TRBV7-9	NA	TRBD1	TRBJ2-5	TGTGCCAGCATCAGCCGGGACAGGGAAGAGACCCAGTACTTC	CASISRDREETQYF
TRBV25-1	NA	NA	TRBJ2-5	TGTGCCAGCAGTGCCCTACTAGAGGGAAGAGACCAGTACTTC	CASSALLEGRDQYF
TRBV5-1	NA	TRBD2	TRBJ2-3	TGCGCCAGCAGCTTGTTCAGCGGGTGGGAGGGGACAGATACGCAGTATTTT	CASSLFSGWEGTDTQYF
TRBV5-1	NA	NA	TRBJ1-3	TGCGCCAGGCGAGCGGGTGACTCTGGAAACACCATATATTTT	CARRAGDSGNTIYF
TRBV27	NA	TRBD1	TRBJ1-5	TGTGCCAGCAGTTTCGGACCGGACAGGGGGCGATGTCAGCCCCAGCATTTT	CASSFGPDRGRCQPQHF
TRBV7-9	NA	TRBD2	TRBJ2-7	TGTGCCAGCAGCCAAGGGACTAGCGGATACGAGCAGTACTTC	CASSQGTSGYEQYF
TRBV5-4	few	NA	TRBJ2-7	TGTGCCAGCAGCTTGACAGACAACGAGCAGTACTTC	CASSLTDNEQYF
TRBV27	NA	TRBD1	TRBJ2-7	TGTGCCAGCAGCCGGAGCTCCGGGACAGGGACCTACGAGCAGTACTTC	CASSRSSGTGTYEQYF
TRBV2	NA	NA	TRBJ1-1	TGTGCCAGCAGTGAAGCAACAGATACGAACACTGAAGCTTTCTTT	CASSEATDTNTEAFF
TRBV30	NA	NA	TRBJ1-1	TGTGCCTGGAGCCCGGGGGGGGAGAACACTGAAGCTTTCTTT	CAWSPGGENTEAFF
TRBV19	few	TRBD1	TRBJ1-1	TGTGCCAGTAGTCCCCGGACAGGGACGAACACTGAAGCTTTCTTT	CASSPRTGTNTEAFF
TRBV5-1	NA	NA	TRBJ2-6	TGCGCCAGCAGTACAGGGATCGGGGCCAACGTCCTGACTTTC	CASSTGIGANVLTF
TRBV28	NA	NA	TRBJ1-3	TGTGCCAGCAGTCAGACAGCTGGAAACACCATATATTTT	CASSQTAGNTIYF
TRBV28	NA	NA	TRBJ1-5	TGTGCCAGCAGTCCCCTGACCCTCAGGGACAATCAGCCCCAGCATTTT	CASSPLTLRDNQPQHF
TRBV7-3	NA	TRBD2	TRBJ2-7	TGTCCGCAGCAGCTACTCTCTGGGACTAGCTCCTACGAGCAGTACTTC	CPQQLLSGTSSYEQYF
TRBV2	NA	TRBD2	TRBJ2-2	TGTGCCAGCAGTCTAGCGGGAGTACGGAACACCGGGGAGCTGTTTTTT	CASSLAGVRNTGELFF
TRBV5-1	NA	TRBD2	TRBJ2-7	TGCGCCAGCAGCTTGGGTGGTGCGGGAGTCGGCGAGCAGTACTTC	CASSLGGAGVGEQYF
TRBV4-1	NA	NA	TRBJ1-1	TGCGCCAGCAGCCACCGGGACGGCAACACTGAAGCTTTCTTT	CASSHRDGNTEAFF
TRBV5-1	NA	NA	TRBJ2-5	TGCGCCAGCAGCTTGGCTGCTGCGGGACTCCTCCAAGAGACCCAGTACTTC	CASSLAAAGLLQETQYF
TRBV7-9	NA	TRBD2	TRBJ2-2	TGTGCCAGCAGCTTAGAGGCGGGAGTGATGGTCGGGGAGCTGTTTTTT	CASSLEAGVMVGELFF
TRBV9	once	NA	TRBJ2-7	TGTGCCAGCAGCTTCTCGGGCGGGTACGAGCAGTACTTC	CASSFSGGYEQYF
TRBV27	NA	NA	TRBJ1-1	TGTGCCAGCAGCTCGGGGGGACGTGAAGCTTTCTTT	CASSSGGREAFF
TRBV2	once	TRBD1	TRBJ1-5	TGTGCCAGCACTCTAGGACAGGGAACTCAGCCCCAGCATTTT	CASTLGQGTQPQHF
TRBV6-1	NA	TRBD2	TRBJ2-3	TGTGCCAGCAGTGTAGCGGGAGGGCAAGATACGCAGTATTTT	CASSVAGGQDTQYF
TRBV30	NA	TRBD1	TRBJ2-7	TGTGCCTGGAGTGGGCCCGGGACAGGGGGTTACGAGCAGTACTTC	CAWSGPGTGGYEQYF
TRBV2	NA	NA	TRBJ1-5	TGTGCCAGCAGTGAAAGAGGTGGCAATCAGCCCCAGCATTTT	CASSERGGNQPQHF
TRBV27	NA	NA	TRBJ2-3	TGTGCCAGCAGGAATGGTTGGAACACAGATACGCAGTATTTT	CASRNGWNTDTQYF
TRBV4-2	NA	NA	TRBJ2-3	TGTGCCAGCAGCGCAATTGCGGGACTTCTCACAGATACGCAGTATTTT	CASSAIAGLLTDTQYF
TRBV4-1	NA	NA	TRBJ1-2	TGCGCCAGCAGCCAGGACCGTGGGAGTAACTATGGCTACACCTTC	CASSQDRGSNYGYTF
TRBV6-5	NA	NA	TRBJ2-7	TGTGCCAGCAGTTCCGGACTTCTCGGGGAGCAGTACTTC	CASSSGLLGEQYF
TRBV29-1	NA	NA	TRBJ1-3	TGCAGCGTGCAGGGTTCTGGAAACACCATATATTTT	CSVQGSGNTIYF